The present T cell receptor beta chain was sequenced within a study of vaccination and CD4 T cells after COVID-19. Indicated treatment: approximately 11-day PBMC culture with coronavirus spike peptide pools or control peptides (ViraFEST assay). It was on days 3 and 7 that half the medium was replaced with fresh IL-2 medium. In regard to this clonotype: Its antigen is not identified.

There are 17 residues in the CDR3. Germline CDR1 and CDR2: SNHLY and FYNNEI. V shed 0 bases, J shed 5 bases, and the junction held 8 bases outside the gene matches. Sequenced with the Oncomine TCR Beta short-read assay was DNA taken from cultured CD4+ T cells. TCRdb passed the PCR reads through MiXCR, listing each CDR3 protein once. This table holds about 17,000 distinct CDR3 sequences, 45% to 55% found once. This TCR was sampled from a human donor who had recovered from COVID-19. The V and J genes are TRBV2 and TRBJ2-7; 12 bases map to TRBD2. The sample comprised CD4+ T cells from blood, cultured in vitro. The CDR3 DNA sequence: TGTGCCAGCAGTGAAGCGCTTCGGACTAGCGGGACCCACGAGCAGTACTTC. Amino acid sequence: CASSEALRTSGTHEQYF. The variable domain in full, completed from reference TRBV2 and TRBJ2-7, reads EPEVTQTPSHQVTQMGQEVILRCVPISNHLYFYWYRQILGQKVEFLVSFYNNEISEKSEIFDDQFSVERPDGSNFTLKIRSTKLEDSAMYFCASSEALRTSGTHEQYFGPGTRLTVT.